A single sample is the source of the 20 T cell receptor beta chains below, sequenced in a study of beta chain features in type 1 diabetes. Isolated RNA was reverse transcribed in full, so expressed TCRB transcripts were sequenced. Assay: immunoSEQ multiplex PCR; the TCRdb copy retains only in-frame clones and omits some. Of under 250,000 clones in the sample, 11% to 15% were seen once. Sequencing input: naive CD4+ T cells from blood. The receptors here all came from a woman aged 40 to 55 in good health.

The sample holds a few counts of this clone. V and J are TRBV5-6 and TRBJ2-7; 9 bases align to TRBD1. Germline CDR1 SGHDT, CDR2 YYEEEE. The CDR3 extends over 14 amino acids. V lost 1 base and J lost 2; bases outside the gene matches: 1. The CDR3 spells CASSLWDRAYEQYF. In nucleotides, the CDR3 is TGTGCCAGCAGCTTGTGGGACAGGGCCTACGAGCAGTACTTC.

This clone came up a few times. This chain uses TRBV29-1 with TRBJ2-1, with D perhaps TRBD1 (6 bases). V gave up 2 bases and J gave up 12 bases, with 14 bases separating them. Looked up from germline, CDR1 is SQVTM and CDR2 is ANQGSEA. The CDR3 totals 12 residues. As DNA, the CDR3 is TGCAGCGTTGAACAAATAGGGGGTAGGCAGTTCTTC. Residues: CSVEQIGGRQFF.

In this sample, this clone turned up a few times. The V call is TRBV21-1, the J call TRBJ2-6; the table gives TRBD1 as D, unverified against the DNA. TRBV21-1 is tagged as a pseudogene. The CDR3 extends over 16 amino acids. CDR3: CASSFRGPSGANVLTF. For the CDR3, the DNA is TGTGCCAGCAGCTTTAGGGGCCCATCTGGGGCCAACGTCCTGACTTTC.

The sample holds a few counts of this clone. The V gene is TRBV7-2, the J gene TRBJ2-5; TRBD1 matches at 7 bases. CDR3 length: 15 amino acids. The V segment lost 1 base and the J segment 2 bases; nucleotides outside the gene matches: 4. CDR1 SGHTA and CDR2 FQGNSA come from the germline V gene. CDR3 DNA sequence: TGTGCCAGCAGCTTAGGACCGGGACAGCAAGAGACCCAGTACTTC. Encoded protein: CASSLGPGQQETQYF.

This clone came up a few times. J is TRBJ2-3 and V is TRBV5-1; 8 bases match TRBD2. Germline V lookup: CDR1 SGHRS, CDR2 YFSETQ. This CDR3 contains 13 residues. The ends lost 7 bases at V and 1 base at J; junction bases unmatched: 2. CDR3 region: CASFSGGTDTQYF. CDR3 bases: TGCGCCAGCTTTAGCGGGGGCACAGATACGCAGTATTTT.

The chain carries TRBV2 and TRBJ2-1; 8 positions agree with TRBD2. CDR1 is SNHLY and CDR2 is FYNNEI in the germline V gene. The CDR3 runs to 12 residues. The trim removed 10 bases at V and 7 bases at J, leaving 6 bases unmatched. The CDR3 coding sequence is TGTGCCACCCTGCGGGGGGTGAATGAGCAGTTCTTC. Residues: CATLRGVNEQFF.

CDR3 in DNA: TGTGCCAGCATTCCTGCGACAGGGGTAGATCAGCCCCAGCATTTT. Translating it yields CASIPATGVDQPQHF. The genes are TRBV6-5 and TRBJ1-5; 8 bases agree with TRBD1. Germline V gene data show CDR1 as MNHEY and CDR2 as SVGAGI. The CDR3 extends over 15 amino acids. The junction had 10 bases not matched to a gene; V was cut back by 7 bases and J by 5 bases.

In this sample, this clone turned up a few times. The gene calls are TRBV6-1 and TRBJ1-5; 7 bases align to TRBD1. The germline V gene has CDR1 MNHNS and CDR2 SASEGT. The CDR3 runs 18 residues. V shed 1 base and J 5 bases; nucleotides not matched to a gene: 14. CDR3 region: CASSEGGIDRVNYQPQHF. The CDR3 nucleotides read TGTGCCAGCAGTGAAGGGGGGATCGACAGGGTAAACTATCAGCCCCAGCATTTT.

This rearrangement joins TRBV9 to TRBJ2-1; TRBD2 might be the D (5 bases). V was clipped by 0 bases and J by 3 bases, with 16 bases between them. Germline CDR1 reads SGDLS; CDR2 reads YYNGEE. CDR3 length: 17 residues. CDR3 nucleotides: TGTGCCAGCAGCGTAGGTTTGAGAGCGGTAAGCTACAATGAGCAGTTCTTC. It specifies CASSVGLRAVSYNEQFF. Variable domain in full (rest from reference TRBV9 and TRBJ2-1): DSGVTQTPKHLITATGQRVTLRCSPRSGDLSVYWYQQSLDQGLQFLIQYYNGEERAKGNILERFSAQQFPDLHSELNLSSLELGDSALYFCASSVGLRAVSYNEQFFGPGTRLTVL.

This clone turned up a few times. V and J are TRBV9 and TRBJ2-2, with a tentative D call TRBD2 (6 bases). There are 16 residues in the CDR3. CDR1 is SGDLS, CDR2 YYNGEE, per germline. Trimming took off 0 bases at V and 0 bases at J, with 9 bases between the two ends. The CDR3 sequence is CASSVGGGANTGELFF. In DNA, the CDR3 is TGTGCCAGCAGCGTAGGAGGCGGGGCGAACACCGGGGAGCTGTTTTTT.

CDR3: CASSLVQGFFYEQYF. In DNA form, the CDR3 reads TGTGCCAGCAGCTTAGTGCAGGGCTTCTTCTACGAGCAGTACTTC. The V and J genes are TRBV11-2 and TRBJ2-7; D perhaps matches TRBD1 (5 bases). The CDR3 sequence is 15 residues long. Per germline, CDR1 SGHAT and CDR2 FQNNGV. Trimming stripped 1 base from V and 3 bases from J, with 13 bases between. The whole variable domain, remainder taken from reference TRBV11-2 and TRBJ2-7, is EAGVAQSPRYKIIEKRQSVAFWCNPISGHATLYWYQQILGQGPKLLIQFQNNGVVDDSQLPKDRFSAERLKGVDSTLKIQPAKLEDSAVYLCASSLVQGFFYEQYFGPGTRLTVT.

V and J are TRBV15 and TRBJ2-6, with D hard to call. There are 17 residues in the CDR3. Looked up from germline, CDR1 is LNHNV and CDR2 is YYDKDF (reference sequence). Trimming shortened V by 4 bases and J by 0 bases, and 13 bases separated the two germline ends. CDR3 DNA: TGTGCCACCAGCACCCAGACACTTACCTCTGGGGCCAACGTCCTGACTTTC. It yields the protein CATSTQTLTSGANVLTF.

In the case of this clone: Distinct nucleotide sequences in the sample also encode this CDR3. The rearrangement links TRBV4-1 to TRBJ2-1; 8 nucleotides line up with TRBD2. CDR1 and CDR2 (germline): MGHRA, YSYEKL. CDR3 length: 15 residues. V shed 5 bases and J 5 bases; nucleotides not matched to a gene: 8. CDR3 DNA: TGCGCCAGCAGCATATCGGGGGGGCCCAACAATGAGCAGTTCTTC. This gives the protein CASSISGGPNNEQFF.

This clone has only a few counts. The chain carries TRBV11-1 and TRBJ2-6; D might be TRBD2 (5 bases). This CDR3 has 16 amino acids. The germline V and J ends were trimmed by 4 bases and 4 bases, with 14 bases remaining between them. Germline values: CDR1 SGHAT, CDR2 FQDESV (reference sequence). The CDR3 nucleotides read TGTGCCAGCAGCTCCCGGGGAACGGAAGGGGCCAACGTCCTGACTTTC. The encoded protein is CASSSRGTEGANVLTF.

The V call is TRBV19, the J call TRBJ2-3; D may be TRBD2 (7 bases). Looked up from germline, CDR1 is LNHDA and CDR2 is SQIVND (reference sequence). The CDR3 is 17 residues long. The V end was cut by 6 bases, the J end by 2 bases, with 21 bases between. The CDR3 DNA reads TGTGCCAGTAGGGGACATGGTGCGGGGGCCCTCACAGATACGCAGTATTTT. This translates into CASRGHGAGALTDTQYF.

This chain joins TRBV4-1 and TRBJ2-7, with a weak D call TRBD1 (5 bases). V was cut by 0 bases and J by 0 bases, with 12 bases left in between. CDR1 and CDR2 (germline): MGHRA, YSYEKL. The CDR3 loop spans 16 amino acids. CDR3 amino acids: CASSQDSGSSSYEQYF. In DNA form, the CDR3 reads TGCGCCAGCAGCCAAGATTCAGGGTCTAGCTCCTACGAGCAGTACTTC.

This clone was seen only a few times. The CDR3 spells CASSGGAMETQYF. The CDR3 DNA reads TGCGCCAGCAGCGGTGGAGCGATGGAGACCCAGTACTTC. The rearrangement uses TRBV5-1 and TRBJ2-5, with D hard to call. Germline V gene data show CDR1 as SGHRS and CDR2 as YFSETQ. CDR3 length: 13 residues. Trimming took off 4 bases at V and 5 bases at J, with 12 bases between the two ends.

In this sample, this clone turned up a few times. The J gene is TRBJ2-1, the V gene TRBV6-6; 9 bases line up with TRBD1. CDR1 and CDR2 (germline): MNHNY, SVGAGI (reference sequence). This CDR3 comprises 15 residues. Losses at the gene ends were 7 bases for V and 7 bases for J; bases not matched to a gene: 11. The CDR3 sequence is CASTTPGTGINEQFF. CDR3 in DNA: TGTGCCAGCACCACCCCCGGGACAGGGATAAATGAGCAGTTCTTC.

DNA of the CDR3: TGCGCCAGCAGCCGACCCGGGACTATCGGGAATGAGCAGTTCTTC. It codes for CASSRPGTIGNEQFF. The rearrangement joins TRBV4-1 to TRBJ2-1; 7 bases map to TRBD2. Germline CDR1 reads MGHRA; CDR2 reads YSYEKL. V trimming: 4 bases; J trimming: 7 bases; junction bases outside the gene matches: 10. The CDR3 is 15 amino acids.

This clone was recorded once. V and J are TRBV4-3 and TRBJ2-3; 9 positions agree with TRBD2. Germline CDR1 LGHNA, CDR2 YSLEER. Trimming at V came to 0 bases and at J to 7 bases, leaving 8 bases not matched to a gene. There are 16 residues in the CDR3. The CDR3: CASSQDRGGGANTQYF. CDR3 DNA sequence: TGCGCCAGCAGCCAAGATAGGGGCGGGGGGGCCAATACGCAGTATTTT.